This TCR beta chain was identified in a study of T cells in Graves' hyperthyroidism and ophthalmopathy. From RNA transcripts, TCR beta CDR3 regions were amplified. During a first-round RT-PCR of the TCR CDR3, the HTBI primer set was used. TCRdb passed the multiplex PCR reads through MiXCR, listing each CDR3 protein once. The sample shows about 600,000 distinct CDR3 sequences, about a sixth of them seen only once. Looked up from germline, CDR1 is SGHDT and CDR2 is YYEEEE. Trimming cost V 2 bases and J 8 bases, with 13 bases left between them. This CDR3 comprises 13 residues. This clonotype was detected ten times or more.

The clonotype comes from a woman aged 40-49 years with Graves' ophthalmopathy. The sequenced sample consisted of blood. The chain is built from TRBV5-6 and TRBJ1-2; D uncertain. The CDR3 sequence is CASSFVRAEGYTF. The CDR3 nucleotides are TGTGCCAGCAGCTTTGTAAGGGCGGAAGGCTACACCTTC.